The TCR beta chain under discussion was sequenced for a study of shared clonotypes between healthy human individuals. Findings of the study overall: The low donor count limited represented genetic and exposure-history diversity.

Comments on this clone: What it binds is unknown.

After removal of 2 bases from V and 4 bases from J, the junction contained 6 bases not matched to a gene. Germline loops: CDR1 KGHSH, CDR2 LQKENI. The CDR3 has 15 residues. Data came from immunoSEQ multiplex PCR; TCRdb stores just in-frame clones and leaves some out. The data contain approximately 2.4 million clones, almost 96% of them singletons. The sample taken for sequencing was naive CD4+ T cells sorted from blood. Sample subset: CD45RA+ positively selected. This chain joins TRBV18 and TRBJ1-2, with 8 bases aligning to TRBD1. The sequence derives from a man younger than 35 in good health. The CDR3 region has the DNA TGTGCCAGCTCACCAACCCTCGACAGGGGCTATGGCTACACCTTC. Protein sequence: CASSPTLDRGYGYTF. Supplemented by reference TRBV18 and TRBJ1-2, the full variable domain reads NAGVMQNPRHLVRRRGQEARLRCSPMKGHSHVYWYRQLPEEGLKFMVYLQKENIIDESGMPKERFSAEFPKEGPSILRIQQVVRGDSAAYFCASSPTLDRGYGYTFGSGTRLTVV.